This T cell receptor beta chain was documented in a study of cytomegalovirus exposure and HLA in healthy donors. General study findings and limits: The authors listed 164 TCR beta chains as cytomegalovirus-associated. The finding came from a later analysis; first-cohort TCR clusters tended to co-occur in the roughly 120 validation repertoires.

Profiled with immunoSEQ multiplex PCR; TCRdb holds only in-frame clones, not every one. The sample holds a few hundred thousand clones; around 86% are singletons and the top ten take approximately 1%. As for this clone: Its antigen is still unknown.

The CDR3 totals 13 residues. Between the trimmed V and J ends, which lost 4 bases and 5 bases, there was a span of 14 bases. The V gene's germline CDR1 is GTSNPN and CDR2 SVGIG (reference sequence). The gene calls are TRBV30 and TRBJ2-5; D is ambiguous. The receptor was derived from a woman younger than 35 in good health and CMV-seronegative. Sequencing was done on a sample of PBMCs. CDR3 sequence (DNA): TGTGCCTGGAATCTTGGTGCTGAGGAGACCCAGTACTTC. It codes for CAWNLGAEETQYF.